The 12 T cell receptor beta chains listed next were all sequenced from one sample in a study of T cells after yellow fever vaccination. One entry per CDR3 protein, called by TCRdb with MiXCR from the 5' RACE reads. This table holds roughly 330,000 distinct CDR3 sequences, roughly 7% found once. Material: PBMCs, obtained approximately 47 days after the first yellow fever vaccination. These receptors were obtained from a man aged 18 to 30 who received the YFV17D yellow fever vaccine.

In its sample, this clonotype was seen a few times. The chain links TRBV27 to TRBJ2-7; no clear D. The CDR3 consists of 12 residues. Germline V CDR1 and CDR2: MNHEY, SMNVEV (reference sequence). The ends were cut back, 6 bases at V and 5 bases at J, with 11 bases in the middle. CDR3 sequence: CASRSLVDEQYF. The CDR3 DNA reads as TGTGCCAGCAGATCCCTAGTGGACGAGCAGTACTTC.

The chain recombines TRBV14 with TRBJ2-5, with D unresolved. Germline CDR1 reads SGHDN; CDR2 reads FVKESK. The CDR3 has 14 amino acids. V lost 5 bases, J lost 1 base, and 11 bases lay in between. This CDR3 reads CASSYRAGQETQYF. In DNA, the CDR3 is TGTGCCAGCAGCTACCGGGCCGGCCAAGAGACCCAGTACTTC.

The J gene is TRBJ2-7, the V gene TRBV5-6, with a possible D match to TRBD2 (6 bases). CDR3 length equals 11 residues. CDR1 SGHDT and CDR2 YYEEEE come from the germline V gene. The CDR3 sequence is CASSLWGWREV. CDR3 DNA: TGTGCCAGCAGCTTGTGGGGATGGAGGGAAGTC.

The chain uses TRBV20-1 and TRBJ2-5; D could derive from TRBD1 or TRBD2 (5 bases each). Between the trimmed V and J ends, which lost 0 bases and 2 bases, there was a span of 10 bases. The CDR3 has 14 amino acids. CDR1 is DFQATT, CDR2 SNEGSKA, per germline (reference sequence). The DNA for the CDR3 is TGCAGTGCTAGAGATGGGACCACTCAAGAGACCCAGTACTTC. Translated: CSARDGTTQETQYF.

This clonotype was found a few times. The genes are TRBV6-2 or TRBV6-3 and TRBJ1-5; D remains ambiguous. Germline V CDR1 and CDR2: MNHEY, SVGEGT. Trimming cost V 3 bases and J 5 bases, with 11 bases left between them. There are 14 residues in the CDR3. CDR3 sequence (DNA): TGTGCCAGCAGTTATAGCCCGGATTATCAGCCCCAGCATTTT. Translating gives CASSYSPDYQPQHF.

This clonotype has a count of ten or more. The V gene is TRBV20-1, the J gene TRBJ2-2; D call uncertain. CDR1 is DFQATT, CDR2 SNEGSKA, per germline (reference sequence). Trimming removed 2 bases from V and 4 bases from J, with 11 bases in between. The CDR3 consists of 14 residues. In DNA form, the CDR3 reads TGCAGTGCTAGATTTGCTGGTGGCACCGGGGAGCTGTTTTTT. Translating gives CSARFAGGTGELFF.

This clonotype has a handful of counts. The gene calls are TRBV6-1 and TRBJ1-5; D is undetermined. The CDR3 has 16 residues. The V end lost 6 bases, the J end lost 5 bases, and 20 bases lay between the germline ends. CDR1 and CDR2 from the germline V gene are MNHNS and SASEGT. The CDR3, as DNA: TGTGCCAGCAGGACAACCGACGCTCGCGGGGATCAGCCCCAGCATTTT. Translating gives CASRTTDARGDQPQHF.

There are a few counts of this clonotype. Written as DNA, the CDR3 is TGTGCCAGCAGGGCGGACAGGGACACAGATACGCAGTATTTT. The encoded protein is CASRADRDTDTQYF. V is TRBV27 and J is TRBJ2-3, with 8 bases fitting TRBD1. The CDR3 has 14 amino acids. The germline V gene has CDR1 MNHEY and CDR2 SMNVEV (reference sequence). The junction had 4 bases not matched to a gene; V was cut back by 6 bases and J by 2 bases.

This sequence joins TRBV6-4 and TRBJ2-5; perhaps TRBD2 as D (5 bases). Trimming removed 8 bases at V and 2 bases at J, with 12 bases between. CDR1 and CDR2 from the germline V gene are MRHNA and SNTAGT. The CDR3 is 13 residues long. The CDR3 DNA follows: TGTGCCAGCGCCCGGGGAGCTCAAGAGACCCAGTACTTC. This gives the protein CASARGAQETQYF.

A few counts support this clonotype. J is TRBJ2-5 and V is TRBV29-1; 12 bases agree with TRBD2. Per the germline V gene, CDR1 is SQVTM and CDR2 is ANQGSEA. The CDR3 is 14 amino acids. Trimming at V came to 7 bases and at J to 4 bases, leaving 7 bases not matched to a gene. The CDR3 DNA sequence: TGCAGCGGCCAACTAGCGGGGGGTGGAGAGACCCAGTACTTC. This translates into CSGQLAGGGETQYF.

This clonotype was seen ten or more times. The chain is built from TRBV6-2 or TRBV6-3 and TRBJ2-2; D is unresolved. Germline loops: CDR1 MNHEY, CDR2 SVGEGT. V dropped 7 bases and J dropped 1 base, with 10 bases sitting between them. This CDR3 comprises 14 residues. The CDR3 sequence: CASNFNWNTGELFF. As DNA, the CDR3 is TGTGCCAGCAATTTTAACTGGAACACCGGGGAGCTGTTTTTT.

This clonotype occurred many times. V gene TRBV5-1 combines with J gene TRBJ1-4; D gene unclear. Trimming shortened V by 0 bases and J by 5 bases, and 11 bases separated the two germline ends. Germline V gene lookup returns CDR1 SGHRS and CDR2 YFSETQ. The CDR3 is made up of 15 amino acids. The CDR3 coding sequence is TGCGCCAGCAGCTTGGGGCAGACAAGCAATGAAAAACTGTTTTTT. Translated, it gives CASSLGQTSNEKLFF.